These 14 T cell receptor beta chains originate from one sample sequenced in a study of cytomegalovirus exposure and HLA in healthy donors (TCRdb year 2017). The library was produced with the immunoSEQ multiplex PCR assay. For the multiplex PCR, a mixture combining 60 forward primers for TCR Vbeta segments and 13 reverse primers for TCR Jbeta segments was used. TCRdb provides this immuneACCESS table in a form limited to in-frame rearrangements. Some clones are lacking; in checked studies, under half of them reflect an unresolved V gene, and why the rest are absent is not known. The sample profile shows around 150,000 clones; around 80% of them were found once. Together, the top ten hold 1.9% of the sample. Sequenced input: PBMCs. The source of these receptors is a man between 18 and 35 years old in good health and CMV-seronegative.

This chain connects TRBV5-6 to TRBJ2-5; possible D gene TRBD1, 8 bases. This CDR3 has 16 amino acids. The ends were cut back, 2 bases at V and 12 bases at J, with 26 bases in the middle. Germline CDR1 is SGHDT and CDR2 is YYEEEE. In DNA, the CDR3 is TGTGCCAGCAGCTTCACAGGGGGGGTAGCGGGTAGCTCTGAGTACTTC. Translating it yields CASSFTGGVAGSSEYF.

The chain combines TRBV4-1 with TRBJ2-2; TRBD2 might be the D (6 bases). Per germline, CDR1 MGHRA and CDR2 YSYEKL. V was shortened by 1 base and J by 7 bases, with 13 bases between the two germline ends. This CDR3 contains 15 residues. The CDR3: CASSQGIEGGGELFF. Written as DNA, the CDR3 is TGCGCCAGCAGCCAAGGGATTGAGGGAGGCGGGGAGCTGTTTTTT.

This clone was detected once. The rearrangement uses TRBV5-6 and TRBJ2-3, with a tentative D call TRBD1 (6 bases). Germline V gene sequence: CDR1 SGHDT, CDR2 YYEEEE. Trimming cost V 6 bases and J 11 bases, with 16 bases left between them. The CDR3 sequence is 12 residues long. This CDR3 is CASNLPPGEQYF. CDR3 sequence (DNA): TGTGCCAGCAACCTCCCCCCAGGGGAGCAGTATTTT.

This clone occurred once. The V gene is TRBV27, the J gene TRBJ2-5; 9 bases are a match to TRBD2. CDR3 size: 15 residues. The J segment lost 11 bases and the V segment lost 3 bases, leaving 13 bases of the junction unmatched. Germline V gene sequence: CDR1 MNHEY, CDR2 SMNVEV (reference sequence). The CDR3 is CASSFSPSGTRKQYF. CDR3 DNA sequence: TGTGCCAGCAGTTTTTCGCCTAGCGGGACTCGGAAGCAGTACTTC.

This chain joins TRBV27 and TRBJ2-5, with D perhaps matching TRBD2 (5 bases). Deletions cut 1 base from V and 5 bases from J, with 14 bases between. Per the germline V gene, CDR1 is MNHEY and CDR2 is SMNVEV (reference sequence). The CDR3 is 15 residues long. The CDR3 here is CASSLFSGVGETQYF. In DNA form, the CDR3 reads TGTGCCAGCAGTTTATTTTCCGGGGTTGGGGAGACCCAGTACTTC.

V gene TRBV5-6 combines with J gene TRBJ1-5, with no clear D. Germline CDR1 is SGHDT and CDR2 is YYEEEE. V was cut by 2 bases and J by 9 bases, with 9 bases left in between. The CDR3 totals 12 residues. The CDR3 nucleotides are TGTGCCAGCAGCTTAGCGAACGGGCCCCAGCATTTT. Translated: CASSLANGPQHF. The full variable domain, with the rest looked up from reference TRBV5-6 and TRBJ1-5, is DAGVTQSPTHLIKTRGQQVTLRCSPKSGHDTVSWYQQALGQGPQFIFQYYEEEERQRGNFPDRFSGHQFPNYSSELNVNALLLGDSALYLCASSLANGPQHFGDGTRLSIL.

The chain is built from TRBV4-3 and TRBJ2-4; 7 bases are shared with TRBD2. V was pared by 3 bases and J by 8 bases, with 10 bases of the junction left unmatched. CDR1 and CDR2 from the germline V gene are LGHNA and YSLEER. CDR3 length equals 15 residues. The CDR3 loop reads CASSHRGEGRDIQYF. CDR3 DNA sequence: TGCGCCAGCAGCCATCGGGGGGAGGGACGGGACATTCAGTACTTC.

The chain couples TRBV19 to TRBJ2-3; the match to TRBD1 covers 10 bases. Trimming took 4 bases from V and 2 from J; bases not matched to a gene: 3. There are 15 residues in the CDR3. Germline lookup yields CDR1 LNHDA and CDR2 SQIVND (reference sequence). Written as DNA, the CDR3 is TGTGCCAGTAGTAAGGACAGGGGGGTCACAGATACGCAGTATTTT. Residues: CASSKDRGVTDTQYF.

V gene TRBV19 combines with J gene TRBJ2-1; 11 nucleotides match TRBD2. This CDR3 contains 17 residues. V shed 7 bases, J shed 2 bases, and the junction held 10 bases outside the gene matches. In germline, CDR1 is LNHDA, CDR2 SQIVND (reference sequence). The CDR3 sequence: CASKELAGGGTYNEQFF. The CDR3, as DNA: TGTGCCAGTAAAGAGCTAGCGGGAGGTGGGACCTACAATGAGCAGTTCTTC.

This clone has only a few counts. DNA of the CDR3: TGTGCCAGCAGCTTAGAGGCCCGGACAGGGAGCTCCTACGAGCAGTACTTC. Amino acid sequence: CASSLEARTGSSYEQYF. The chain is built from TRBV7-6 and TRBJ2-7; 8 bases are a match to TRBD1. The CDR3 runs to 17 residues. Germline CDR1 and CDR2: SGHVS and FNYEAQ. The V segment lost 1 base and the J segment 0 bases; nucleotides outside the gene matches: 8.

This chain uses TRBV19 with TRBJ1-1; D not resolved. The ends were cut back, 7 bases at V and 5 bases at J, with 20 bases in the middle. The germline CDR1 and CDR2 sequences are LNHDA and SQIVND (reference sequence). This CDR3 has 15 amino acids. CDR3 in DNA: TGTGCCAGTACTTATAGGGCAGGACTGGATACTGAAGCTTTCTTT. Protein product: CASTYRAGLDTEAFF.

The V and J genes are TRBV27 and TRBJ1-2; D gene uncertain. Trimming took off 0 bases at V and 1 base at J, with 27 bases between the two ends. This CDR3 comprises 21 residues. CDR1 and CDR2 from the germline V gene are MNHEY and SMNVEV (reference sequence). The CDR3 protein is CASSLSPLRYWGSSGNYGYTF. DNA of the CDR3: TGTGCCAGCAGTTTATCCCCCTTAAGGTATTGGGGTTCCAGCGGTAACTATGGCTACACCTTC.

This sequence joins TRBV5-5 and TRBJ1-2; no clear D. CDR3 length: 14 residues. Trimming took off 2 bases at V and 3 bases at J, with 11 bases between the two ends. CDR1 and CDR2 from the germline V gene are SGHKS and YYEKEE (reference sequence). The CDR3 DNA reads as TGTGCCAGCAGCTTTACGGCGGAACACTATGGCTACACCTTC. It yields the protein CASSFTAEHYGYTF. The full variable domain, with the rest looked up from reference TRBV5-5 and TRBJ1-2, is DAGVTQSPTHLIKTRGQQVTLRCSPISGHKSVSWYQQVLGQGPQFIFQYYEKEERGRGNFPDRFSARQFPNYSSELNVNALLLGDSALYLCASSFTAEHYGYTFGSGTRLTVV.

The V call is TRBV7-8, the J call TRBJ2-1, with D tentatively TRBD1 (6 bases). CDR1 is SGHVS and CDR2 is FQNEAQ in the germline V gene. The CDR3 extends over 16 amino acids. Trimming took 5 bases from V and 0 from J, leaving 14 bases between them. The CDR3 protein is CASSQPQGFSYNEQFF. DNA of the CDR3: TGTGCCAGCAGCCAACCACAGGGTTTCTCCTACAATGAGCAGTTCTTC.